These 17 T cell receptor beta chains were all obtained from the same sample, sequenced in a study of blood T cells in healthy people across ages. Then a second PCR, running roughly 7 to 11 cycles, was carried out with a sample-barcoded 5' primer and a J-beta primer mix. Via MiXCR, TCRdb re-called the 5' RACE reads, giving one row per CDR3 protein. The data hold roughly 1.5 million distinct CDR3 sequences, with approximately 39% observed a single time. Sequenced material: blood. All receptors come from a woman younger than 35 in good health.

CDR3: CSAVGRNTGELFF. The CDR3 DNA is TGCAGTGCTGTGGGCAGGAACACCGGGGAGCTGTTTTTT. The rearrangement links TRBV20-1 to TRBJ2-2, with D uncertain. The CDR3 covers 13 residues. Trimming shortened V by 5 bases and J by 1 base, and 8 bases separated the two germline ends. CDR1 and CDR2 (germline): DFQATT, SNEGSKA (reference sequence).

This chain connects TRBV7-9 to TRBJ2-3, with D possibly TRBD2 on 6 matching bases. V gave up 5 bases and J gave up 0 bases, with 21 bases separating them. Germline V lookup: CDR1 SEHNR, CDR2 FQNEAQ (reference sequence). The CDR3 length is 18 residues. The CDR3 nucleotides are TGTGCCAGCAGCGAGGAACGTGGGAGGCCGCCAAGCACAGATACGCAGTATTTT. Translation: CASSEERGRPPSTDTQYF.

J is TRBJ2-7 and V is TRBV29-1; D may correspond to TRBD1 or TRBD2 (7 bases each). Germline V CDR1 and CDR2: SQVTM, ANQGSEA. The CDR3 totals 14 residues. With 6 bases removed from V and 1 base from J, the gap between germline ends came to 16 bases. This chain's CDR3 is CSVVDREGSYEQYF. The CDR3 DNA reads TGCAGCGTCGTTGACAGGGAGGGGTCCTACGAGCAGTACTTC.

This chain connects TRBV4-1 to TRBJ2-2; 7 bases fit TRBD2. This CDR3 is built from 13 residues. V gave up 4 bases and J gave up 7 bases; unmatched junction bases: 3. From germline, CDR1 is MGHRA and CDR2 YSYEKL. CDR3 coding DNA: TGCGCCAGCAGCCGCGGGGGTAACGGGGAGCTGTTTTTT. Translation gives CASSRGGNGELFF.

This chain connects TRBV7-9 to TRBJ1-5; D remains unclear. V was trimmed by 2 bases and J by 9 bases, leaving 11 bases between them. CDR1 is SEHNR and CDR2 is FQNEAQ in the germline V gene (reference sequence). The length of the CDR3 is 13 residues. This CDR3 is CASSLKPNSPQHF. CDR3 in DNA: TGTGCCAGCAGCTTAAAGCCGAATTCGCCCCAGCATTTT.

The CDR3 sequence is CASSPRLEGTKNIQYF. In DNA, the CDR3 is TGTGCCAGCAGCCCCCGCTTGGAAGGAACCAAAAACATTCAGTACTTC. The genes are TRBV7-9 and TRBJ2-7, with unresolved D. The DNA matches TRBJ2-4 better at its end, which makes the J call doubtful. The CDR3 totals 16 residues. Germline CDR1 SEHNR, CDR2 FQNEAQ (reference sequence).

The CDR3 protein is CSVATGTSSEQFF. The CDR3 nucleotides are TGCAGCGTTGCTACCGGGACTAGCTCTGAGCAGTTCTTC. The rearrangement joins TRBV29-1 to TRBJ2-1; 9 bases are a match to TRBD2. This CDR3 comprises 13 residues. CDR1 and CDR2 from the germline V gene are SQVTM and ANQGSEA. Losses at the gene ends were 4 bases for V and 9 bases for J; bases not matched to a gene: 7.

Many counts were recorded for this clonotype. The chain links TRBV9 to TRBJ2-7, with 11 bases fitting TRBD2. CDR3 length: 15 amino acids. The trim removed 3 bases at V and 1 base at J, leaving 3 bases unmatched. Germline V gives CDR1 SGDLS, CDR2 YYNGEE. CDR3: CASSAGTSGSYEQYF. The CDR3 DNA follows: TGTGCCAGCAGCGCCGGGACTAGCGGTTCCTACGAGCAGTACTTC.

V usage is TRBV6-2 or TRBV6-3 and J usage is TRBJ2-5; maybe TRBD2 (6 bases). Trimming removed 0 bases at V and 11 bases at J, with 13 bases between. CDR3 length: 13 residues. Looked up from germline, CDR1 is MNHEY and CDR2 is SVGEGT. In DNA, the CDR3 is TGTGCCAGCAGTTACTCGGGCGGGGATAAGCAGTACTTC. It specifies CASSYSGGDKQYF.

The rearrangement joins TRBV7-3 to TRBJ1-2, with a tentative D call TRBD1 (5 bases). Germline loops: CDR1 SGHTA, CDR2 FQGTGA. The CDR3 runs to 14 residues. Trimming stripped 5 bases from V and 8 bases from J, with 18 bases between. CDR3 region: CASSPTRDAWGYTF. For the CDR3, the DNA is TGTGCCAGCAGCCCTACCCGGGACGCCTGGGGCTACACCTTC. Full variable domain (rest looked up from reference TRBV7-3 and TRBJ1-2): GAGVSQTPSNKVTEKGKYVELRCDPISGHTALYWYRQSLGQGPEFLIYFQGTGAADDSGLPNDRFFAVRPEGSVSTLKIQRTERGDSAVYLCASSPTRDAWGYTFGSGTRLTVV.

DNA for the CDR3: TGTGCCAGCAGCTACCCGGAGGGGACAGGAGCGATTAAACTGTTTTTT. Protein: CASSYPEGTGAIKLFF. This chain uses TRBV7-2 with TRBJ1-4; 8 bases agree with TRBD1. Germline V gives CDR1 SGHTA, CDR2 FQGNSA. This CDR3 is built from 16 residues. Germline trimming cut 4 bases from V and 11 bases from J; bases unmatched to any gene: 15.

This clonotype showed up just a few times. The chain is built from TRBV24-1 and TRBJ2-2; D gene unclear. CDR3 length equals 14 residues. Per germline, CDR1 KGHDR and CDR2 SFDVKD. Trimming stripped 4 bases from V and 1 base from J, with 6 bases between. The CDR3 bases are TGTGCCACCAGTGAATTTAAGAACACCGGGGAGCTGTTTTTT. Its translation is CATSEFKNTGELFF.

In its sample, this clonotype was seen once. A much larger clone lies a single base off, so this may be a read error. The V and J genes are TRBV7-9 and TRBJ1-2, with D possibly matching TRBD1 (6 bases). From germline, CDR1 is SEHNR and CDR2 FQNEAQ (reference sequence). Deletions cut 3 bases from V and 6 bases from J, with 20 bases between. The CDR3 sequence is 16 residues long. The CDR3 nucleotides read TGTGCCAGCAGCTTGGGTGGGGGCCAGGCTTACCATGGCTACACCTTC. Amino acids: CASSLGGGQAYHGYTF.

In its sample, this clonotype was seen many times. This sequence joins TRBV7-9 and TRBJ2-5; tentatively, D is TRBD2 (6 bases). The CDR3 extends over 15 amino acids. CDR1 SEHNR and CDR2 FQNEAQ come from the germline V gene (reference sequence). Trimming pared 6 bases from V and 5 bases from J, leaving 19 bases between. The CDR3 coding sequence is TGTGCCAGCAGTGTCAATAGCGGAGGCGGGGAGACCCAGTACTTC. This encodes CASSVNSGGGETQYF.

This clonotype was counted at least ten times. CDR3 sequence: CSVVRDSRGEQYF. CDR3 nucleotide sequence: TGCAGCGTAGTCCGGGACAGCCGAGGAGAGCAGTACTTC. J is TRBJ2-7 and V is TRBV29-1; 7 bases line up with TRBD1. The V gene end was trimmed by 6 bases and the J gene end by 7 bases; junction bases not matched to a gene: 12. Looked up from germline, CDR1 is SQVTM and CDR2 is ANQGSEA. This CDR3 has 13 residues.

The V and J genes are TRBV6-5 and TRBJ2-1, with D perhaps matching TRBD2 (6 bases). V was shortened by 8 bases and J by 6 bases, with 20 bases between the two germline ends. Germline V gene lookup returns CDR1 MNHEY and CDR2 SVGAGI. CDR3 length equals 15 residues. The CDR3 nucleotides are TGTGCCAGCCCCGGAGGGGAGCCCCGTAGCAATGAGCAGTTCTTC. As protein: CASPGGEPRSNEQFF.

Regarding this clonotype: One junction end does not reproduce the germline sequence, and a read error may be involved. The chain has TRBV10-3 and TRBJ2-5; 7 bases agree with TRBD1. This CDR3 is built from 17 residues. Looked up from germline, CDR1 is ENHRY and CDR2 is SYGVKD. CDR3 in amino acids: CAISITPGQKIQETQYF. CDR3 sequence (DNA): TGTGCCATCAGTATAACCCCGGGACAGAAAATCCAAGAGACCCAATACTTC.